This T cell receptor (beta chain) was identified during a study of identifying expanded T cells in peripheral blood. Study results and limitations: Differentially abundant clones: 1 to 1.5 between replicates, about 16 at around 2 weeks, 19 at four. Across healthy donors, higher total template counts meant significantly greater roughly 2-week count variance.

No infections or other immune events were documented during collection. As regards this clone: What it recognizes is unknown.

The protocol was immunoSEQ multiplex PCR, while the TCRdb copy is restricted to in-frame clones and leaves out a portion. Of 85,000 to 90,000 clones listed, around 88% are singletons. V gave up 3 bases and J gave up 6 bases, with 13 bases separating them. CDR1 is LNHDA, CDR2 SQIVND, per germline (reference sequence). The CDR3 has 14 residues. This clonotype was obtained from a person aged 18 to 69 in good health. Sequencing was carried out using blood. This chain uses TRBV19 with TRBJ2-3; D unresolved. CDR3 sequence reads: CASSISPAWDTQYF. The CDR3 DNA follows: TGTGCCAGTAGTATTAGCCCGGCCTGGGATACGCAGTATTTT. The full variable domain, rest sourced from reference TRBV19 and TRBJ2-3, is DGGITQSPKYLFRKEGQNVTLSCEQNLNHDAMYWYRQDPGQGLRLIYYSQIVNDFQKGDIAEGYSVSREKKESFPLTVTSAQKNPTAFYLCASSISPAWDTQYFGPGTRLTVL.